Each of the 12 T cell receptor beta chains below was sequenced from the same sample in a study of siplizumab effects on memory and regulatory T cells. TCRdb keeps only in-frame clones here, not all; method: immunoSEQ multiplex PCR. This sample has approximately 82,000 clones, with approximately 88% found just once. The sequenced sample was Tregs sorted from blood. These receptors originate from a human donor in good health.

The chain recombines TRBV7-6 with TRBJ1-1; 9 nucleotides match TRBD1. Unmatched junction bases numbered 7, after V lost 5 bases and J lost 9 bases. The CDR3 covers 13 residues. In germline, CDR1 is SGHVS, CDR2 FNYEAQ. The CDR3 here is CASSTGTGSKAFF. Here the CDR3 DNA reads TGTGCCAGCAGCACCGGGACAGGGTCAAAAGCTTTCTTT.

The rearrangement links TRBV11-2 to TRBJ1-4, with 7 bases aligning to TRBD1. Germline V lookup: CDR1 SGHAT, CDR2 FQNNGV. The CDR3 is made up of 15 amino acids. The V gene end was trimmed by 3 bases and the J gene end by 7 bases; junction bases not matched to a gene: 8. The CDR3, as DNA: TGTGCCAGCAGCTTCAGGGGGAGTAGGTTTGAAAAACTGTTTTTT. Its protein is CASSFRGSRFEKLFF. The variable domain in full, with the rest retrieved from reference TRBV11-2 and TRBJ1-4, is EAGVAQSPRYKIIEKRQSVAFWCNPISGHATLYWYQQILGQGPKLLIQFQNNGVVDDSQLPKDRFSAERLKGVDSTLKIQPAKLEDSAVYLCASSFRGSRFEKLFFGSGTQLSVL.

The V and J genes are TRBV18 and TRBJ2-3; 7 bases fit TRBD2. CDR1 and CDR2 from the germline V gene are KGHSH and LQKENI. With V trimmed by 2 bases and J by 3 bases, 5 bases remained unmatched. The CDR3 length is 15 residues. The CDR3 nucleotides are TGTGCCAGCTCACCATGGGGGGGAGATACAGATACGCAGTATTTT. It yields the protein CASSPWGGDTDTQYF.

V gene TRBV9 combines with J gene TRBJ1-6; 7 bases align to TRBD1. This CDR3 comprises 13 residues. Germline values: CDR1 SGDLS, CDR2 YYNGEE. With V trimmed by 3 bases and J by 12 bases, 6 bases remained unmatched. CDR3 loop: CASSAGQALPLHF. The CDR3 region has the DNA TGTGCCAGCAGCGCAGGACAGGCCCTACCCCTCCACTTT.

The gene calls are TRBV10-3 and TRBJ1-2; D is possibly TRBD1 (5 bases). This CDR3 is built from 16 residues. The germline gives CDR1 ENHRY, CDR2 SYGVKD. V was clipped by 2 bases and J by 5 bases, with 18 bases between them. CDR3 DNA: TGTGCCATCAGTGAGGAAAGTAGGGGAGTTCGGTATGGCTACACCTTC. Translating gives CAISEESRGVRYGYTF.

V is TRBV7-6 and J is TRBJ1-5, with D uncertain. The V end was cut by 6 bases, the J end by 4 bases, with 10 bases between. Per germline, CDR1 SGHVS and CDR2 FNYEAQ. The CDR3 has 13 residues. Here the CDR3 reads CASSPLGNQPQHF. CDR3 coding DNA: TGTGCCAGCAGTCCTCTAGGAAATCAGCCCCAGCATTTT.

The genes are TRBV7-9 and TRBJ2-7; no firm D call. V lost 6 bases and J 6 bases, leaving 12 bases between the germline ends. The CDR3 sequence is 12 residues long. Germline CDR1 reads SEHNR; CDR2 reads FQNEAQ (reference sequence). The CDR3 coding sequence is TGTGCCAGCAGTCGCGCATCAAGCGAGCAGTACTTC. It is translated as CASSRASSEQYF. Full variable domain (missing parts from reference TRBV7-9 and TRBJ2-7): DTGVSQNPRHKITKRGQNVTFRCDPISEHNRLYWYRQTLGQGPEFLTYFQNEAQLEKSRLLSDRFSAERPKGSFSTLEIQRTEQGDSAMYLCASSRASSEQYFGPGTRLTVT.

The genes are TRBV10-2 and TRBJ2-7, with D possibly being TRBD2 (6 bases). The CDR3 is 13 amino acids. Trimming removed 8 bases at V and 6 bases at J, with 17 bases between. Germline V gene lookup returns CDR1 WSHSY and CDR2 SAAADI. The CDR3 bases are TGCGCCAGCTCGGTCGGGGGTCCGTCCGAGCAGTACTTC. This encodes CASSVGGPSEQYF.

The gene calls are TRBV29-1 and TRBJ2-7, with TRBD1 as a possible D gene (5 bases). From germline, CDR1 is SQVTM and CDR2 ANQGSEA. The CDR3 sequence is 15 residues long. Deletions cut 4 bases from V and 0 bases from J, with 16 bases between. CDR3 in amino acids: CSVGSGYGGSYEQYF. CDR3 bases: TGCAGCGTTGGCTCAGGGTATGGTGGCTCCTACGAGCAGTACTTC.

The V call is TRBV10-1, the J call TRBJ2-5; possible D gene TRBD2, 5 bases. The V gene lost 7 bases and the J gene lost 3 bases, with 9 bases spanning the gap. Germline V lookup: CDR1 WNHNN, CDR2 SYGVQD (reference sequence). This CDR3 comprises 12 residues. Written as DNA, the CDR3 is TGCGCCAGCATAAACGGGGAAGAGACCCAGTACTTC. It yields the protein CASINGEETQYF.

The V gene is TRBV6-4, the J gene TRBJ2-3, with unresolved D. Germline loops: CDR1 MRHNA, CDR2 SNTAGT. V was pared by 5 bases and J by 0 bases, with 6 bases between. This CDR3 spans 13 amino acids. The CDR3 DNA follows: TGTGCCAGCAGTTATCAAAGCACAGATACGCAGTATTTT. Translated, it gives CASSYQSTDTQYF.

The chain is built from TRBV2 and TRBJ2-1; TRBD2 aligns across 11 bases. Germline V lookup: CDR1 SNHLY, CDR2 FYNNEI. J lost 9 bases, V lost 5 bases, and 6 bases had no gene match. There are 14 residues in the CDR3. The CDR3, as DNA: TGTGCCAGCAGTCTTAGACTAGCGGGGAGTGAGCAGTTCTTC. Translating gives CASSLRLAGSEQFF.